This TCR beta chain was retrieved from a study of identical twins. Points on this clonotype: Its antigen is currently unknown.

Using its own MiXCR run on the 5' RACE reads, TCRdb lists one record per CDR3 protein. Seen here are 1.5 million to 2 million distinct CDR3 sequences, under 35% observed once, and the top ten hold about 0.3%. Whole-study results and caveats: There is a chance that invariant MAIT and iNKT cells partially muddied zero-insertion analyses. Fewer insertions characterized abundant cord blood beta clonotypes, whereas memory repertoires showed none.

With V trimmed by 4 bases and J by 2 bases, 6 bases remained unmatched. Germline V lookup: CDR1 SGHTA, CDR2 FQGNSA. CDR3 size: 16 residues. Every one of the donors was a healthy Caucasian. The sequenced sample consisted of cord blood. This receptor was taken from a newborn girl in good health. This chain uses TRBV7-2 with TRBJ2-1, with TRBD2 matching 9 bases. Here the CDR3 reads CASSSFAGGPYNEQFF. In DNA, the CDR3 is TGTGCCAGCAGCTCCTTCGCGGGGGGGCCCTACAATGAGCAGTTCTTC.